What follows are 21 T cell receptor beta chains derived from one specimen sequenced in a study of molecular identifiers for immune sequencing clone quantification. A single record per CDR3 protein comes from TCRdb applying MiXCR to the PCR reads. The table has approximately 680,000 distinct CDR3 sequences, roughly 27% seen once. The sequenced material came from naive CD8+ T cells from blood, with Jurkat cell RNA spiked in. Subset denoted: FACS-sorted CD8+CD4-CCR7+CD45RA+ naive T cells. The receptor source for this set is a human donor in good health. Some libraries in this study had Jurkat cell RNA spiked in.

This clonotype was seen a few times. The chain is built from TRBV30 and TRBJ2-7; 7 bases agree with TRBD1. The V and J ends lost 3 bases and 5 bases, in that order; junction bases with no gene match: 7. Germline V gene lookup returns CDR1 GTSNPN and CDR2 SVGIG (reference sequence). This CDR3 has 13 residues. CDR3 in amino acids: CAWSATGFHEQYF. CDR3 coding DNA: TGTGCCTGGAGCGCGACAGGGTTCCACGAGCAGTACTTC.

Worth noting for this clonotype: This clone may be a read error of a much larger clone one base away. J is TRBJ2-5 and V is TRBV7-9; a weak D match, TRBD2 (8 bases). CDR1 and CDR2 from the germline V gene are SEHNR and FQNEAQ (reference sequence). The CDR3 covers 16 residues. The chain's CDR3 is CATNYRGLGTGETQHF. Here the CDR3 DNA reads TGTGCCACAAATTACAGGGGACTAGGGACCGGAGAGACCCAGCACTTC.

The chain recombines TRBV23-1 with TRBJ1-2, with 7 bases identical to TRBD1. TRBV23-1 is identified as an open reading frame with a role that is uncertain. V lost 0 bases to trimming and J lost 6 bases; unmatched junction nucleotides: 7. The CDR3 runs to 15 residues. CDR3 in amino acids: CASSQSIDRVDGYTF. The DNA for the CDR3 is TGCGCCAGCAGTCAATCGATCGACAGGGTTGATGGCTACACCTTC.

This clonotype has just a few counts. The J gene is TRBJ2-3, the V gene TRBV6-2 or TRBV6-3; no definite D call. Trimming removed 5 bases at V and 3 bases at J, with 15 bases between. The CDR3 extends over 15 amino acids. The germline V gene encodes CDR1 MNHEY and CDR2 SVGEGT. The CDR3 sequence: CASSTLALGTDTQYF. In DNA form, the CDR3 reads TGTGCCAGCAGTACCCTGGCATTGGGGACAGATACGCAGTATTTT.

A word on this clonotype: A much larger clone differs by one base, so this may be a read error. In DNA form, the CDR3 reads TGTGCCAGCAGTCACCGGGAGCCCAATTACGAGCAGTACTTC. Protein product: CASSHREPNYEQYF. The chain combines TRBV6-5 with TRBJ2-7; possibly TRBD2 for D (6 bases). Trimming took 5 bases from V and 4 from J, leaving 15 bases between them. This CDR3 has 14 residues. Germline CDR1 and CDR2: MNHEY and SVGAGI.

A remark on this clonotype: One end of the junction is discordant with germline, which a read error may explain. The CDR3 reads CASSLTGVNNEAFF. The CDR3 nucleotides read TGTGCCAGCAGCCTGACAGGGGTAAACAATGAAGCTTTCTTT. V gene TRBV6-5 combines with J gene TRBJ1-1; TRBD1 matches at 8 bases. This CDR3 comprises 14 residues. In germline, CDR1 is MNHEY, CDR2 SVGAGI.

This sequence joins TRBV12-3 or TRBV12-4 and TRBJ1-2; the D gene is possibly TRBD1 (5 bases). The CDR3 spans 15 residues. V gave up 5 bases and J gave up 0 bases, with 13 bases separating them. In nucleotides, the CDR3 is TGTGCCAGCAGTAAAGACAGTTTCCCTAACTATGGCTACACCTTC. As protein: CASSKDSFPNYGYTF.

CDR3 residues: CASIPSARSYEQYF. The CDR3 DNA sequence: TGTGCCAGCATCCCTAGCGCCCGCTCCTACGAGCAGTACTTC. The chain employs TRBV2 and TRBJ2-7, with D possibly being TRBD2 (6 bases). CDR1 SNHLY and CDR2 FYNNEI come from the germline V gene. V dropped 7 bases and J dropped 0 bases, with 13 bases sitting between them. The length of the CDR3 is 14 residues. Based on the CDR3 plus reference TRBV2 and TRBJ2-7, the full variable domain is EPEVTQTPSHQVTQMGQEVILRCVPISNHLYFYWYRQILGQKVEFLVSFYNNEISEKSEIFDDQFSVERPDGSNFTLKIRSTKLEDSAMYFCASIPSARSYEQYFGPGTRLTVT.

This clonotype was seen more than once but under ten times. J is TRBJ2-7 and V is TRBV7-9; 10 nucleotides match TRBD1. Germline V gene data show CDR1 as SEHNR and CDR2 as FQNEAQ (reference sequence). V lost 5 bases and J lost 6; bases outside the gene matches: 13. The CDR3 is 16 amino acids. The CDR3 DNA is TGTGCCAGCAGCCCCCCCATCGACAGGGGGCTCAGCGAGCAGTACTTC. This encodes CASSPPIDRGLSEQYF. The entire variable domain, with the rest obtained from reference TRBV7-9 and TRBJ2-7, is as follows: DTGVSQNPRHKITKRGQNVTFRCDPISEHNRLYWYRQTLGQGPEFLTYFQNEAQLEKSRLLSDRFSAERPKGSFSTLEIQRTEQGDSAMYLCASSPPIDRGLSEQYFGPGTRLTVT.

This clonotype was picked up many times. The chain combines TRBV4-1 with TRBJ2-1; TRBD2 agrees at 11 bases. CDR3 length: 16 amino acids. Germline CDR1 reads MGHRA; CDR2 reads YSYEKL. J was trimmed by 10 bases and V by 4 bases; bases with no gene match: 12. CDR3 DNA sequence: TGCGCCAGCAGCCTACCACTAGCGGGGGTGCTTCGGGAGCAGTTCTTC. This codes for CASSLPLAGVLREQFF.

This sequence joins TRBV5-4 and TRBJ2-3; 8 bases map to TRBD2. J gave up 7 bases and V 1 base, and 11 bases lay outside the gene matches. CDR3 length equals 16 residues. Per the germline V gene, CDR1 is SGHNT and CDR2 is YYREEE (reference sequence). The CDR3 reads CASSLLPAGVKHTQYF. CDR3 coding DNA: TGTGCCAGCAGCTTGTTACCAGCGGGAGTCAAACATACGCAGTATTTT.

The rearrangement uses TRBV29-1 and TRBJ2-7; D might be TRBD1 (5 bases). V gave up 6 bases and J gave up 0 bases, with 12 bases separating them. The germline CDR1 and CDR2 sequences are SQVTM and ANQGSEA. The CDR3 loop spans 13 amino acids. CDR3 protein: CSVKQENSYEQYF. In DNA, the CDR3 is TGCAGCGTAAAACAGGAGAACTCCTACGAGCAGTACTTC.

At least ten counts were recorded for this clonotype. This chain connects TRBV21-1 to TRBJ1-5. TRBV21-1 is an annotated pseudogene. This CDR3 region has 14 residues. The CDR3 nucleotides read TGTGCCAGCATCAAGGTAGTTCGCAATCAGCCCCAGCATTTT. Translation gives CASIKVVRNQPQHF.

This rearrangement joins TRBV28 to TRBJ1-1; D remains ambiguous. Germline V gene data show CDR1 as MDHEN and CDR2 as SYDVKM. Trimming left V 3 bases short and J 0 bases short, with 11 bases between. CDR3 size: 15 residues. The CDR3 loop is CASSFRLGMNTEAFF. The CDR3 bases are TGTGCCAGCAGTTTTCGACTCGGAATGAACACTGAAGCTTTCTTT.

With regard to this clonotype: This may come from a read error, since a much larger clone is one base off. The CDR3 protein is CASSRLAGGGTQYF. In DNA, the CDR3 is TGTGCCAGCAGCCGACTAGCGGGAGGAGGTACGCAGTATTTT. The chain has TRBV7-6 and TRBJ2-3, with 13 bases lining up with TRBD2. Trimming cost V 5 bases and J 8 bases; bases outside gene matches: 4. CDR1 is SGHVS, CDR2 FNYEAQ, per germline. The CDR3 sequence is 14 residues long.

This clonotype turned up a few times. The chain links TRBV4-1 to TRBJ1-5; 9 nucleotides line up with TRBD1. This CDR3 is built from 15 residues. CDR1 is MGHRA and CDR2 is YSYEKL in the germline V gene. The V and J ends lost 4 bases and 4 bases, in that order; junction bases with no gene match: 5. CDR3 in amino acids: CASSPGTGPNQPQHF. CDR3 bases: TGCGCCAGCAGCCCCGGGACAGGGCCAAATCAGCCCCAGCATTTT.

Remarks on this clonotype: A much larger clone lies a single base off, so this may be a read error. The chain joins TRBV20-1 to TRBJ2-2, with TRBD1 matching over 11 bases. CDR1 is DFQATT and CDR2 is SNEGSKA in the germline V gene (reference sequence). Trimming took 6 bases from V and 5 from J; bases not matched to a gene: 8. CDR3 length: 15 amino acids. CDR3 loop: CSARGTGGGTGELFF. For the CDR3, the DNA is TGCAGTGCCCGAGGGACAGGGGGTGGGACCGGGGAGCTGTTTTTT.

Of note for this clonotype: No conserved phenylalanine or tryptophan is present at the end of the CDR3, so a read error is the likely explanation. The chain employs TRBV5-3 and TRBJ1-5; possibly TRBD1 for D (5 bases). TRBV5-3 has ORF status, its function being uncertain. The CDR3 extends over 14 amino acids. This chain's CDR3 is CASSFGAGSQPQHL. Written as DNA, the CDR3 is TGTGCCAGCAGCTTCGGGGCGGGAAGTCAGCCCCAGCATCTT.

The rearrangement uses TRBV19 and TRBJ2-4; D uncertain. The V and J ends lost 4 bases and 0 bases respectively, with 16 bases between them. This CDR3 is 17 amino acids long. Germline V CDR1 and CDR2: LNHDA, SQIVND (reference sequence). The CDR3, as DNA: TGTGCCAGTAGTACTATACCCATTCAGGAAGCCAAAAACATTCAGTACTTC. Its protein product is CASSTIPIQEAKNIQYF.

This clonotype was recorded a few times. The V call is TRBV5-5, the J call TRBJ2-1; 8 nucleotides align to TRBD2. Germline CDR1 SGHKS, CDR2 YYEKEE (reference sequence). This CDR3 is built from 17 residues. J gave up 3 bases and V 0 bases, and 8 bases lay outside the gene matches. The CDR3 sequence is CASSLAGGGSYYNEQFF. The DNA for the CDR3 is TGTGCCAGCAGCTTGGCCGGGGGGGGGTCGTACTACAATGAGCAGTTCTTC.

This clonotype was seen only a few times. A much larger clone is a single base away; this may be a read error. No conserved phenylalanine or tryptophan is present at the end of the CDR3, so a read error is the likely explanation. The chain combines TRBV6-5 with TRBJ2-3; 9 bases are shared with TRBD2. V was clipped by 5 bases and J by 1 base; unmatched bases: 4. The germline CDR1 and CDR2 sequences are MNHEY and SVGAGI. This CDR3 has 15 amino acids. The CDR3 region has the DNA TGTGCCAGCAGTCAAGCGGGAGGCGGCACAGATACGCAGTATTCT. It is translated as CASSQAGGGTDTQYS.